This T cell receptor beta chain is drawn from a study of CD8 T cells in ankylosing spondylitis. Study observations and caveats: Significant enrichment of disease-linked clones was reportedly seen in matched ankylosing spondylitis synovial fluid. With a CD8+ phenotype, disease-linked clones were relatively rare in peripheral blood.

This clonotype was recorded many times. Antigen specificity is unknown. TCRdb fed the 5' RACE reads into MiXCR, producing one record per CDR3 protein. The sample yields some 130,000 distinct CDR3 sequences, just under 7.5% seen once. The CDR3 consists of 16 residues. V gave up 4 bases and J gave up 5 bases; unmatched junction bases: 7. Germline CDR1 is LGHDT and CDR2 is YNNKEL (reference sequence). The sequenced sample was blood, either unsorted or a sorted T cell fraction (not recorded which). The receptor was derived from a female donor with ankylosing spondylitis or in good health (not recorded which). V usage is TRBV3-1 and J usage is TRBJ2-2; 10 nucleotides match TRBD2. The CDR3 region is CASSRPSGGATGELFF. The DNA for the CDR3 is TGTGCCAGCAGCCGCCCTAGCGGGGGCGCTACCGGGGAGCTGTTTTTT.